The table lists the clone carrying this TCR beta chain with many counts. The antigen is unknown. Germline V gene lookup returns CDR1 SQVTM and CDR2 ANQGSEA. V was shortened by 6 bases and J by 1 base, with 9 bases between the two germline ends. This CDR3 spans 12 amino acids. The sample is drawn from a study of T cells in Graves' hyperthyroidism and ophthalmopathy. Overall study results and limits: Among clonotypes expanded in thyroid above 0.001, most were also found in blood.

Using RNA transcripts as the source, TCR beta CDR3 regions were amplified. During a first-round RT-PCR of the TCR CDR3, the HTBI primer set was used. TCRdb ran MiXCR on the multiplex PCR reads and lists one entry per CDR3 protein. The sample has about 680,000 distinct CDR3 sequences, 30% to 40% seen once. The chain combines TRBV29-1 with TRBJ2-5, with D hard to call. This receptor was identified in a woman between 35 and 50 years old with Graves' hyperthyroidism. Sequencing was done on a sample of blood. CDR3 DNA sequence: TGCAGCGTCGCAAAGGGCCAAGAGACCCAGTACTTC. Protein product: CSVAKGQETQYF.